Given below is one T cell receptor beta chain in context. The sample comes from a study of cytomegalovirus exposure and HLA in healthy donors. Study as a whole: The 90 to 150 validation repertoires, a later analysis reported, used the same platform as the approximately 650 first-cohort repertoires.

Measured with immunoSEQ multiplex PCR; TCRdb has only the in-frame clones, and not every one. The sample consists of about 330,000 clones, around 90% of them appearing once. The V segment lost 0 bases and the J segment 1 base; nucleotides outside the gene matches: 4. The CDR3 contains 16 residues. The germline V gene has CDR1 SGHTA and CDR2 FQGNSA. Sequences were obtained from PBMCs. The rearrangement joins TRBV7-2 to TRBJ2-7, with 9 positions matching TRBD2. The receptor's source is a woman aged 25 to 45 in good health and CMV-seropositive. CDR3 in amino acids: CASSLAWRGGSYEQYF. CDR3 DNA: TGTGCCAGCAGCTTAGCTTGGCGGGGGGGATCCTACGAGCAGTACTTC.